Below, one T cell receptor beta chain is given with its context. Antigen: not known. One end of the junction fails to match germline, which may point to a read error. Per germline, CDR1 MGHRA and CDR2 YSYEKL. There are 12 residues in the CDR3. The data stem from a study of cytomegalovirus exposure and HLA in healthy donors. General study findings and limits: Some V segments, TRBV6-2 and TRBV6-3 among them, were indistinguishable and were therefore excluded. Among the CMV-associated chains, three were confirmed in vitro as specific for CMV antigens.

Use of 60 Vbeta and 13 Jbeta primers characterized the PCR. Only in-frame clones appear in the TCRdb table, and some are missing; sequencing was by immunoSEQ multiplex PCR. Of 120,000 or so clones in the sample, about two thirds were seen once. The chain couples TRBV4-1 to TRBJ2-3, with D possibly matching TRBD2 (5 bases). The receptor was derived from a woman aged 40 to 49 in good health and CMV-seropositive. Sequenced sample: PBMCs. The CDR3 nucleotides read TGCGCCAGCAGCCAAGAACCTAGCATCCCTCATTTT. Translation: CASSQEPSIPHF.